These 22 T cell receptor beta chains came from one sample sequenced in a study of control samples from healthy donors and cancer patients. Measured with immunoSEQ multiplex PCR; TCRdb has only the in-frame clones, and not every one. The sample shows approximately 87,000 clones, more than 85% of them seen only once. What was sequenced was blood. The receptors originated from a woman between 45 and 65 years old in good health.

The chain uses TRBV7-8 and TRBJ1-3; possibly TRBD1 for D (6 bases). Germline lookup yields CDR1 SGHVS and CDR2 FQNEAQ. V dropped 0 bases and J dropped 0 bases, with 18 bases sitting between them. The CDR3 loop spans 19 amino acids. The CDR3 DNA is TGTGCCAGCAGCTTAGCTTACATCCGGGACATTAACTCTGGAAACACCATATATTTT. Its protein product is CASSLAYIRDINSGNTIYF.

This clone was observed once. At the DNA level, this CDR3 is encoded by other sequences in the same sample as well. V gene TRBV28 combines with J gene TRBJ1-5, with unresolved D. Between the trimmed V and J ends, which lost 2 bases and 2 bases, there was a span of 22 bases. Germline-derived CDR1 and CDR2 are MDHEN and SYDVKM. This CDR3 spans 19 amino acids. The CDR3 protein is CASSLKREGLFRGNQPQHF. For the CDR3, the DNA is TGTGCCAGCAGTTTAAAGAGGGAGGGTCTCTTTCGAGGCAATCAGCCCCAGCATTTT.

This clone was seen a handful of times. CDR3 in amino acids: CSVDSGLSGDIQYF. CDR3 DNA sequence: TGCAGCGTTGATTCAGGCCTCTCGGGGGACATTCAGTACTTC. The chain is built from TRBV29-1 and TRBJ2-4, with D possibly matching TRBD2 (6 bases). Germline V CDR1 and CDR2: SQVTM, ANQGSEA. The CDR3 loop spans 14 amino acids. Trimming removed 3 bases at V and 8 bases at J, with 17 bases between.

The V and J genes are TRBV2 and TRBJ1-6, with D perhaps matching TRBD1 (5 bases). The CDR3 consists of 16 residues. V dropped 4 bases and J dropped 5 bases, with 15 bases sitting between them. Germline V gene sequence: CDR1 SNHLY, CDR2 FYNNEI. CDR3 protein: CASSALGVENNSPLHF. Here the CDR3 DNA reads TGTGCCAGCAGTGCCTTAGGGGTGGAAAATAATTCACCCCTCCACTTT.

The V and J genes are TRBV28 and TRBJ1-3; no clear D. The CDR3 runs 16 residues. V lost 5 bases to trimming and J lost 4 bases, with 18 bases between them. Germline V CDR1 and CDR2: MDHEN, SYDVKM. The CDR3 nucleotides are TGTGCCAGCAGTCCCCGGGCCCGAAGGAGGGGAAACACCATATATTTT. Protein sequence: CASSPRARRRGNTIYF.

V and J are TRBV6-5 and TRBJ1-1; D uncertain. V lost 4 bases to trimming and J lost 1 base, with 4 bases between them. Germline-derived CDR1 and CDR2 are MNHEY and SVGAGI. The CDR3 is 12 residues long. CDR3 sequence (DNA): TGTGCCAGCAGTTTGCCGAACACTGAAGCTTTCTTT. It specifies CASSLPNTEAFF.

This clone has just one count. The J gene is TRBJ2-7, the V gene TRBV18; 8 bases agree with TRBD2. Germline trimming cut 1 base from V and 3 bases from J; bases unmatched to any gene: 8. Germline assignment: CDR1 KGHSH and CDR2 LQKENI. CDR3 length: 16 residues. The CDR3 loop is CASSPQNTGGRYEQYF. The CDR3 bases are TGTGCCAGCTCACCACAGAATACGGGGGGGCGCTACGAGCAGTACTTC.

This chain joins TRBV11-2 and TRBJ1-2; TRBD1 is a possible D gene (6 bases). Germline V gene data show CDR1 as SGHAT and CDR2 as FQNNGV. The CDR3 has 13 amino acids. The germline V and J ends were trimmed by 1 base and 7 bases, with 10 bases remaining between them. The CDR3 DNA reads TGTGCCAGCAGCTTAGGCAGGGGCGGTGGCTACACCTTC. It encodes CASSLGRGGGYTF.

The rearrangement links TRBV6-5 to TRBJ1-5; D gene ambiguous. The germline V gene has CDR1 MNHEY and CDR2 SVGAGI. The CDR3 length is 15 residues. With 5 bases removed from V and 0 bases from J, the gap between germline ends came to 11 bases. CDR3 in amino acids: CASSPYYGSNQPQHF. The DNA of the CDR3 is TGTGCCAGCAGTCCCTACTACGGTAGCAATCAGCCCCAGCATTTT.

This clone appeared many times. This chain uses TRBV7-3 with TRBJ1-5; D gene uncertain. The CDR3 is 13 amino acids. Trimming took off 5 bases at V and 4 bases at J, with 9 bases between the two ends. Germline V gives CDR1 SGHTA, CDR2 FQGTGA. In DNA, the CDR3 is TGTGCCAGCAGCCGTGGAGCGAATCAGCCCCAGCATTTT. Its protein product is CASSRGANQPQHF.

The chain combines TRBV9 with TRBJ2-5; D not resolved. Germline CDR1 reads SGDLS; CDR2 reads YYNGEE. Trimming left V 3 bases short and J 1 base short, with 7 bases between. The CDR3 consists of 13 residues. The CDR3 loop is CASSAGFQETQYF. In DNA form, the CDR3 reads TGTGCCAGCAGCGCCGGGTTCCAAGAGACCCAGTACTTC.

The J gene is TRBJ2-1, the V gene TRBV6-6; 8 bases line up with TRBD1. Germline V gives CDR1 MNHNY, CDR2 SVGAGI (reference sequence). V was clipped by 6 bases and J by 7 bases; unmatched bases: 8. This CDR3 contains 14 residues. DNA of the CDR3: TGTGCCAGCAGGATGCAGGGGGCGTCGAATGAGCAGTTCTTC. Amino acids: CASRMQGASNEQFF.

This clone has a handful of counts. The gene calls are TRBV6-1 and TRBJ1-6; 7 positions match TRBD1. J was trimmed by 4 bases and V by 3 bases; bases with no gene match: 6. The CDR3 has 16 residues. CDR1 and CDR2 from the germline V gene are MNHNS and SASEGT. The DNA of the CDR3 is TGTGCCAGCAGTGATGTGACAGGGCTATATAATTCACCCCTCCACTTT. Residues: CASSDVTGLYNSPLHF.

The CDR3 loop reads CATQGAEETQYF. Written as DNA, the CDR3 is TGTGCCACCCAGGGGGCCGAAGAGACCCAGTACTTC. The chain joins TRBV19 to TRBJ2-5, with 8 bases that match TRBD1. Trimming took 10 bases from V and 3 from J; bases not matched to a gene: 4. From germline, CDR1 is LNHDA and CDR2 SQIVND (reference sequence). CDR3 length: 12 residues. Full variable domain (missing parts from reference TRBV19 and TRBJ2-5): DGGITQSPKYLFRKEGQNVTLSCEQNLNHDAMYWYRQDPGQGLRLIYYSQIVNDFQKGDIAEGYSVSREKKESFPLTVTSAQKNPTAFYLCATQGAEETQYFGPGTRLLVL.

The chain employs TRBV2 and TRBJ1-1; D is undetermined. The CDR3 is made up of 12 amino acids. V lost 1 base and J lost 1, with 1 base in between. CDR1 and CDR2 (germline): SNHLY, FYNNEI. CDR3 in amino acids: CASSEENTEAFF. CDR3 in DNA: TGTGCCAGCAGTGAAGAGAACACTGAAGCTTTCTTT.

As to this clone: This sample includes further DNA sequences coding for the same CDR3. The V and J genes are TRBV7-8 and TRBJ1-4; no clear D gene. The CDR3 totals 14 residues. Per the germline V gene, CDR1 is SGHVS and CDR2 is FQNEAQ. Trimming took off 5 bases at V and 2 bases at J, with 9 bases between the two ends. For the CDR3, the DNA is TGTGCCAGCAGCCGAGGGAGGACTAATGAAAAACTGTTTTTT. Translating it yields CASSRGRTNEKLFF.

The rearrangement uses TRBV4-2 and TRBJ1-6, with 10 bases matching TRBD1. This CDR3 comprises 18 residues. V lost 0 bases, J lost 13 bases, and 15 bases stayed unmatched. Germline CDR1 LGHNA, CDR2 YNFKEQ. CDR3 in DNA: TGTGCCAGCAGCCAAGATAGGGGACCGGGACAGGGGAATCTGCCCCTCCACTTT. Encoded protein: CASSQDRGPGQGNLPLHF.

The DNA of the CDR3 is TGTGCCAGCAGCCAAACAGGTACCAATCAGCCCCAGCATTTT. This sequence encodes CASSQTGTNQPQHF. The V and J genes are TRBV4-2 and TRBJ1-5, with D tentatively TRBD1 (5 bases). The CDR3 runs 14 residues. The germline V and J ends were trimmed by 2 bases and 3 bases, with 8 bases remaining between them. Germline V CDR1 and CDR2: LGHNA, YNFKEQ.

The chain couples TRBV7-9 to TRBJ2-1; D gene ambiguous. V lost 3 bases to trimming and J lost 10 bases, with 10 bases between them. Per the germline V gene, CDR1 is SEHNR and CDR2 is FQNEAQ (reference sequence). The CDR3 has 12 residues. The CDR3 coding sequence is TGTGCCAGCAGCTTGGGGTGGGTGGAGCAGTTCTTC. Translating gives CASSLGWVEQFF.

The rearrangement joins TRBV5-1 to TRBJ2-7; TRBD1 aligns across 10 bases. The CDR3 contains 16 residues. Trimming at V came to 0 bases and at J to 0 bases, leaving 3 bases not matched to a gene. The germline CDR1 and CDR2 sequences are SGHRS and YFSETQ. CDR3 residues: CASSLAGDRGSYEQYF. CDR3 coding DNA: TGCGCCAGCAGCTTGGCAGGGGACAGGGGCTCCTACGAGCAGTACTTC.

The chain links TRBV28 to TRBJ1-6; 10 bases agree with TRBD1. The CDR3 is made up of 13 amino acids. J was trimmed by 9 bases and V by 6 bases; bases with no gene match: 2. Germline CDR1 MDHEN, CDR2 SYDVKM. The CDR3 nucleotides read TGTGCCAGCAGGGACAGGGGGGTTTCACCCCTCCACTTT. Protein product: CASRDRGVSPLHF.

CDR3 loop: CASSLGTPYGYTF. As DNA, the CDR3 is TGTGCCAGCAGCCTCGGGACGCCGTATGGCTACACCTTC. V usage is TRBV5-6 and J usage is TRBJ1-2; TRBD1 is a possible D gene (5 bases). The V gene lost 4 bases and the J gene lost 5 bases, with 12 bases spanning the gap. The CDR3 is 13 residues long. Germline V gene lookup returns CDR1 SGHDT and CDR2 YYEEEE. The variable domain in full, with the rest retrieved from reference TRBV5-6 and TRBJ1-2, is DAGVTQSPTHLIKTRGQQVTLRCSPKSGHDTVSWYQQALGQGPQFIFQYYEEEERQRGNFPDRFSGHQFPNYSSELNVNALLLGDSALYLCASSLGTPYGYTFGSGTRLTVV.